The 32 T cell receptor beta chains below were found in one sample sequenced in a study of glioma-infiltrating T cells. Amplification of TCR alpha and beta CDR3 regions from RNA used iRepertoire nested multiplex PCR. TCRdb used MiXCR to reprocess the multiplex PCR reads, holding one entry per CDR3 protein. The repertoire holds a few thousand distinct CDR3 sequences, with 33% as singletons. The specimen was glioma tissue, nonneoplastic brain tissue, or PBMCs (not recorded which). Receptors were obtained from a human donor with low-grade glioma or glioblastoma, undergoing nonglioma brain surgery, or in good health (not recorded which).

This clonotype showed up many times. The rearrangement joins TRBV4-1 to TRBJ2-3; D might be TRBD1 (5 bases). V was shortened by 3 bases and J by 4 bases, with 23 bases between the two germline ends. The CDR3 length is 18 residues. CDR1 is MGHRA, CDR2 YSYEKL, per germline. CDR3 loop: CASSQPRTRLFSPDTQYF. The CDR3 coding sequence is TGCGCCAGCAGCCAGCCTAGGACACGACTCTTCTCTCCAGATACGCAGTATTTT.

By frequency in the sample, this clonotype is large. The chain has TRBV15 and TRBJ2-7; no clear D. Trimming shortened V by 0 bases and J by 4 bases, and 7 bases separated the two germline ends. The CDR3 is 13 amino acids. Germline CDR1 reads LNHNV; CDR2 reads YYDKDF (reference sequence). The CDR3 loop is CATSRENGYEQYF. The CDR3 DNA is TGTGCCACCAGCAGAGAGAACGGGTACGAGCAGTACTTC.

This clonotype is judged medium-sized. The CDR3 reads CASSIQASYEQYF. In DNA, the CDR3 is TGTGCCAGCAGCATACAGGCCTCCTACGAGCAGTACTTC. The V gene is TRBV6-1, the J gene TRBJ2-7; weak D call: TRBD1 (5 bases). This CDR3 spans 13 amino acids. Trimming left V 6 bases short and J 0 bases short, with 9 bases between. The germline CDR1 and CDR2 sequences are MNHNS and SASEGT.

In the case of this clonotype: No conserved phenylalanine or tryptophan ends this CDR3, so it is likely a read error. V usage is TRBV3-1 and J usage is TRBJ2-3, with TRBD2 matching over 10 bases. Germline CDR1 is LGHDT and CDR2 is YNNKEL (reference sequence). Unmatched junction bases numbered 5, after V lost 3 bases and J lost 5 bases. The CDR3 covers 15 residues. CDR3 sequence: CASSQGAGGQDTQYS. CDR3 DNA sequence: TGTGCCAGCAGCCAGGGAGCGGGGGGGCAAGATACGCAGTATTCT.

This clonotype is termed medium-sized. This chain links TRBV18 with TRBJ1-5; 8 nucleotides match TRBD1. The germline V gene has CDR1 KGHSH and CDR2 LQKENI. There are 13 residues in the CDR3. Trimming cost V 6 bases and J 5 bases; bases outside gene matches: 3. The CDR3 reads CASSQDRDQPQHF. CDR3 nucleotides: TGTGCCAGCTCTCAGGACAGGGATCAGCCCCAGCATTTT.

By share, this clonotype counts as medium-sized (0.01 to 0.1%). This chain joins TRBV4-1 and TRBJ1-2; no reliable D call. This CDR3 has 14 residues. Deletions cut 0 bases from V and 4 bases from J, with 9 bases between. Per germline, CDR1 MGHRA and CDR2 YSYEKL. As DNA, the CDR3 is TGCGCCAGCAGCCAAGACTGGGGATTCTATGGCTACACCTTC. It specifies CASSQDWGFYGYTF.

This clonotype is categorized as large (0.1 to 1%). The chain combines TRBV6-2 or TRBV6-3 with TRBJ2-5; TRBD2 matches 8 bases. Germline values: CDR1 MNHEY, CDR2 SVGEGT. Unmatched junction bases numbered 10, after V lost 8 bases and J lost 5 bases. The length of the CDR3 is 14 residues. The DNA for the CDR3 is TGTGCCAGCCTTGCAACGGGGGGGCCGGAGACCCAGTACTTC. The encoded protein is CASLATGGPETQYF.

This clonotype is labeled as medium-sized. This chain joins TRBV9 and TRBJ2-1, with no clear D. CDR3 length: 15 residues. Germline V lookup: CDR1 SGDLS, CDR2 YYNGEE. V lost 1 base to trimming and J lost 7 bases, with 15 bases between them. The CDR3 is CASSVIANFGNEQFF. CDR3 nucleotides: TGTGCCAGCAGCGTAATCGCCAACTTCGGGAATGAGCAGTTCTTC.

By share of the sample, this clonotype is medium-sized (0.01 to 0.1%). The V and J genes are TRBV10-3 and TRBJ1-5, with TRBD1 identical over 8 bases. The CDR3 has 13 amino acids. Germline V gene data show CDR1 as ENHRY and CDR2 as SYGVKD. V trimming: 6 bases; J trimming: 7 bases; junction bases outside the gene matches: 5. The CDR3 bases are TGTGCCATCAGCGGACAGGGCGACCAGCCCCAGCATTTT. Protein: CAISGQGDQPQHF.

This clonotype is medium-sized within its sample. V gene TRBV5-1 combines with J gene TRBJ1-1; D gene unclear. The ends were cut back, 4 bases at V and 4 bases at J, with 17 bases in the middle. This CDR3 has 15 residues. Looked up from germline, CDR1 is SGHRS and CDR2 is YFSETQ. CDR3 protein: CASSPLEWVGTEAFF. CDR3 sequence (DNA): TGCGCCAGCAGCCCCCTGGAGTGGGTCGGCACTGAAGCTTTCTTT.

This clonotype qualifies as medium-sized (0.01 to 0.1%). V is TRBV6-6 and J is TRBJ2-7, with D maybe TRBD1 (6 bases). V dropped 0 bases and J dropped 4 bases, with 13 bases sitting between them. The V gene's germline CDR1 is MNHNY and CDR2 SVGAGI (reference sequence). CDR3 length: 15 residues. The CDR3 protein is CASSYSDWGPYEQYF. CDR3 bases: TGTGCCAGCAGTTACTCCGACTGGGGGCCTTACGAGCAGTACTTC.

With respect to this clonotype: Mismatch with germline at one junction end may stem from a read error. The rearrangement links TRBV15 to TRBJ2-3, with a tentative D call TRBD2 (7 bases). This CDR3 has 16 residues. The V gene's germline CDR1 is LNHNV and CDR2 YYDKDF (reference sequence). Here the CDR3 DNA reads TGTGCCACAAGCCGAGAGCTGGAAAGGGGGAGGGGTGCGAAGGCTTTT. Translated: CATSRELERGRGAKAF.

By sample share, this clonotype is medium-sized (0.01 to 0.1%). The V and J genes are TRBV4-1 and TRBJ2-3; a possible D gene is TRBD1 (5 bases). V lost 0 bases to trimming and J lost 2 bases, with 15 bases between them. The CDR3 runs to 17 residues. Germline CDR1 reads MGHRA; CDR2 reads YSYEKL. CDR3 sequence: CASSQDWGRVNTDTQYF. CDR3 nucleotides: TGCGCCAGCAGCCAAGATTGGGGCAGGGTGAACACAGATACGCAGTATTTT.

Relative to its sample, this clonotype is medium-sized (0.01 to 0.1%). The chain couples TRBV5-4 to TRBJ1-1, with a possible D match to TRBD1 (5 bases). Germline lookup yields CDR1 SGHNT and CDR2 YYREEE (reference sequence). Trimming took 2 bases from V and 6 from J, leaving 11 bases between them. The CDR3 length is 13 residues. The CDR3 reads CASSFGGSAEAFF. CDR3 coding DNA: TGTGCCAGCAGCTTCGGGGGTTCAGCTGAAGCTTTCTTT.

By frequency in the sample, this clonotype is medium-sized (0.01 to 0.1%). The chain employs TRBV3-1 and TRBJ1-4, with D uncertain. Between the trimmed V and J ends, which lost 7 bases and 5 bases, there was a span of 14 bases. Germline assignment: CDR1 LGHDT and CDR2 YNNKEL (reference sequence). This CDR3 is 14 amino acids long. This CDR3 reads CASTARDLNEKLFF. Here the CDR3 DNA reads TGTGCCAGCACAGCCCGGGATCTGAATGAAAAACTGTTTTTT.

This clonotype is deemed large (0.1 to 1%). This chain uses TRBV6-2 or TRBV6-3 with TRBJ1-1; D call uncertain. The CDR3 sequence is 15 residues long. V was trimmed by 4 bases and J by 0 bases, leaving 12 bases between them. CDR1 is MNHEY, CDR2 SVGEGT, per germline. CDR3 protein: CASSSGFGLNTEAFF. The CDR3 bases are TGTGCCAGCAGTTCAGGTTTCGGTCTGAACACTGAAGCTTTCTTT.

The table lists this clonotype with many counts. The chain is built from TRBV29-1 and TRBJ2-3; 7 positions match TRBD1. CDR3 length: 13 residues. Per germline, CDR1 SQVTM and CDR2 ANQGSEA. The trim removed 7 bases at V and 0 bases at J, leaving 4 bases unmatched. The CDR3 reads CSEGGASTDTQYF. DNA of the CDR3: TGCAGCGAAGGGGGCGCGAGCACAGATACGCAGTATTTT.

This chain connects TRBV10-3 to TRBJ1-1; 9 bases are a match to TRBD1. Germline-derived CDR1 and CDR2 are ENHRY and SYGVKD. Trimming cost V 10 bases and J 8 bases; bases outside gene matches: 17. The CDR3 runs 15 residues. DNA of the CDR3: TGTGCCACAAGTGAGTGGGACAGGGCTAATAGGGAAGCTTTCTTT. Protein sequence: CATSEWDRANREAFF.

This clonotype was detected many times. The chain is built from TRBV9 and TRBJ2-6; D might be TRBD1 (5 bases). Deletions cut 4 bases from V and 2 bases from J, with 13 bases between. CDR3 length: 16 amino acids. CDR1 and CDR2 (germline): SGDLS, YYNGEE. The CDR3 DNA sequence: TGTGCCAGCAGCCTAGGGGAATCGGCTGGGGCCAACGTCCTGACTTTC. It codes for CASSLGESAGANVLTF.

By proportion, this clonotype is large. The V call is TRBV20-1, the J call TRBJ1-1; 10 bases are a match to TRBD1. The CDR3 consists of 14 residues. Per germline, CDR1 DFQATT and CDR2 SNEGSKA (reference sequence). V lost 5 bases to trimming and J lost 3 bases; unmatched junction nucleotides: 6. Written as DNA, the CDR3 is TGCAGTGCTTTACCCGGGACAGGGGACACTGAAGCTTTCTTT. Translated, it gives CSALPGTGDTEAFF.

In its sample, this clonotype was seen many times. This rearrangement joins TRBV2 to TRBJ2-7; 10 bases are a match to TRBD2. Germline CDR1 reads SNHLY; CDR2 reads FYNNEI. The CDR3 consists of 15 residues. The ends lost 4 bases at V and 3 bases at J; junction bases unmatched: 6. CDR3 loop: CASSVVVAGGYEQYF. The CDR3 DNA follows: TGTGCCAGCAGTGTCGTGGTAGCGGGGGGCTACGAGCAGTACTTC.

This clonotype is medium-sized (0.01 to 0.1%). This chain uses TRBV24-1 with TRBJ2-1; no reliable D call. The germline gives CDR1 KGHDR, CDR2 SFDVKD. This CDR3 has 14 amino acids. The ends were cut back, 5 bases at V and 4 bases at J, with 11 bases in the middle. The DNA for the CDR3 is TGTGCCACCAGTGGCGGCAACCTTTACAATGAGCAGTTCTTC. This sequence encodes CATSGGNLYNEQFF.

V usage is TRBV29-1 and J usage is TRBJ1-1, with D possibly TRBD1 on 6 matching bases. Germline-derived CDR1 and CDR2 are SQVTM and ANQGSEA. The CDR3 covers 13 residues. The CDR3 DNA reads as TGCACCGTCGGGACATGGCTCTACACTGAAGCTTTCTTT. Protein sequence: CTVGTWLYTEAFF.

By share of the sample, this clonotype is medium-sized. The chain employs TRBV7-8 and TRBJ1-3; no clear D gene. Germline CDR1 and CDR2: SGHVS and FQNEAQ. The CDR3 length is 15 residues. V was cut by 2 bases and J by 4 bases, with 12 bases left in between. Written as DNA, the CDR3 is TGTGCCAGCAGCTTATTCGCCCGAGCCGGAAACACCATATATTTT. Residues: CASSLFARAGNTIYF.

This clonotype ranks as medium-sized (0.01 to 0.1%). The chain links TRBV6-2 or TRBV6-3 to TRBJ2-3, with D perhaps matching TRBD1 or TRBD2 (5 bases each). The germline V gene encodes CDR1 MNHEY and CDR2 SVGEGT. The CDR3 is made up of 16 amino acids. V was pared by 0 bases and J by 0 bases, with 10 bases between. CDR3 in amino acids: CASSYSYRTSTDTQYF. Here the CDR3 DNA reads TGTGCCAGCAGTTACTCTTACAGGACTAGCACAGATACGCAGTATTTT.

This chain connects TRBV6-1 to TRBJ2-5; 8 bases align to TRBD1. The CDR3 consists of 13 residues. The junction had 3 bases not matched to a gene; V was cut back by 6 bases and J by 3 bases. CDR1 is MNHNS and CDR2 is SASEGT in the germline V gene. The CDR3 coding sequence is TGTGCCAGCAGCTCGACAGGGGAAGAGACCCAGTACTTC. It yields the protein CASSSTGEETQYF.

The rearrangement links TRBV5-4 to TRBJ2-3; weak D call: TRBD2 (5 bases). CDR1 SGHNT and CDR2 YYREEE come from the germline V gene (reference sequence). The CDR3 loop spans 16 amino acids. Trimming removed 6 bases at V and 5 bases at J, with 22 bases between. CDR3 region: CASILMRVGRRDTQYF. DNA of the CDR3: TGTGCCAGCATCTTAATGCGGGTGGGTAGACGAGATACGCAGTATTTT. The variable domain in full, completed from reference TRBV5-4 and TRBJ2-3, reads ETGVTQSPTHLIKTRGQQVTLRCSSQSGHNTVSWYQQALGQGPQFIFQYYREEENGRGNFPPRFSGLQFPNYSSELNVNALELDDSALYLCASILMRVGRRDTQYFGPGTRLTVL.

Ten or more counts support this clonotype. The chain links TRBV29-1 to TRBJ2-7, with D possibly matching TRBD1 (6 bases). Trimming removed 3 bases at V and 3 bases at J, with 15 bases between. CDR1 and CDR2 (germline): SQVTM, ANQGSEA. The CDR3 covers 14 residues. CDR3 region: CSVELPGQHYEQYF. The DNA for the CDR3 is TGCAGCGTTGAGCTGCCTGGACAGCACTACGAGCAGTACTTC.

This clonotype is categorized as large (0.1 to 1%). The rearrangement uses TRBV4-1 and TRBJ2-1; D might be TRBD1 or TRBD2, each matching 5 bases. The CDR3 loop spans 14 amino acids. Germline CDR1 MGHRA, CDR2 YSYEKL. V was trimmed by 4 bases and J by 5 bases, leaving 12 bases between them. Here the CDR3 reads CASSPQSGHNEQFF. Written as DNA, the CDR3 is TGCGCCAGCAGCCCCCAATCGGGGCACAATGAGCAGTTCTTC.

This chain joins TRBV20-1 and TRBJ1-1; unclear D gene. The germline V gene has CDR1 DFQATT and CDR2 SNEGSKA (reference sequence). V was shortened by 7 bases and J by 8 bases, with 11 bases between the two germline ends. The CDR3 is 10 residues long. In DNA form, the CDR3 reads TGCAGTGGTAGGTCGGGAGAAGCTTTCTTT. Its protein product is CSGRSGEAFF.

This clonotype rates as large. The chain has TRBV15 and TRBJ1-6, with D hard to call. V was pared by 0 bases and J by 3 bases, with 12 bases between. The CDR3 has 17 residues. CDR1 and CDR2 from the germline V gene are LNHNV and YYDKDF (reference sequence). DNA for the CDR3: TGTGCCACCAGCAGAGATCCCCAGGTCTACTATAATTCACCCCTCCACTTT. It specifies CATSRDPQVYYNSPLHF.

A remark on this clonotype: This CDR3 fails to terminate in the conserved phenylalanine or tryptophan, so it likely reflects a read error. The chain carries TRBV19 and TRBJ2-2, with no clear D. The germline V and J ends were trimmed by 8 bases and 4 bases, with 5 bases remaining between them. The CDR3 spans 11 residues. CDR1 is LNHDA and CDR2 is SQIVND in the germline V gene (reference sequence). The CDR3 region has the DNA TGTGCCAGTTTGTTCACCGGGGAGCTGTTTTCT. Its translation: CASLFTGELFS.